These T cell receptor beta chains were read from a single sample in a study of T cell changes during pregnancy in multiple sclerosis. Libraries were prepared by immunoSEQ multiplex PCR; TCRdb keeps only in-frame clonotypes and omits some of them. The sample holds 50,000 or so clones, around nine tenths seen once. The sequencing here drew on CD4+ T cells from peripheral blood mononuclear cells, taken before pregnancy. The receptors derive from a female donor with multiple sclerosis, enrolled in a pregnancy study. CDR3s include the opening cysteine and the closing phenylalanine or tryptophan. D genes are given only for firm matches. Some rows have no size entry. The others give once, few or many, or a class for an expanded clone.

V gene,clone size,J gene,D gene,CDR3 DNA,CDR3 protein
TRBV10-3,-,TRBJ2-7,-,TGTGCCATCAGTGGGCAGGGGATCTACGAGCAGTACTTC,CAISGQGIYEQYF
TRBV5-6,-,TRBJ2-7,-,TGTGCCAGCAGCGGCTCGCACTACGAGCAGTACTTC,CASSGSHYEQYF
TRBV6-5,once,TRBJ1-3,TRBD1,TGTGCCAGCACTCGGGACAGTGTTCTTGGAAACACCATATATTTT,CASTRDSVLGNTIYF
TRBV6-6,-,TRBJ1-1,-,TGTGCCAGCATGGGGATTACAGGGAACACTGAAGCTTTCTTT,CASMGITGNTEAFF
TRBV18,-,TRBJ1-2,-,TGTGCCAGCTCACCAGGCGACAGCAACTATGGCTACACCTTC,CASSPGDSNYGYTF
TRBV5-1,-,TRBJ1-4,TRBD1,TGCGCCAGCAGCCTAGACAGGGGAAGAGAAAAACTGTTTTTT,CASSLDRGREKLFF
TRBV30,-,TRBJ2-1,TRBD2,TGTGCCTGGAGGACGGGCGGGAGGGTTGGGCAGTTCTTC,CAWRTGGRVGQFF
TRBV5-1,-,TRBJ1-1,-,TGCGCCAGCAGCGCTAACCTCCAGGGGCATTATAACACTGAAGCTTTCTTT,CASSANLQGHYNTEAFF
TRBV13,-,TRBJ2-1,TRBD1,TGTGCCAGCAGCGGCCGAGGGACAGACAGGCTGCTCTCCTACAATGAGCAGTTCTTC,CASSGRGTDRLLSYNEQFF
TRBV30,-,TRBJ2-5,TRBD1,TGTGCCTCGCCGGGACAGGGTGGGGAGACCCAGTACTTC,CASPGQGGETQYF
TRBV12-5,-,TRBJ1-1,-,TGTGCTAGTGGCCCTGGGAGTCGGGTCACTGAAGCTTTCTTT,CASGPGSRVTEAFF
TRBV6-5,-,TRBJ2-1,-,TGTGCCAGCAGTTACTCGGGCGAAGTCAATGAGCAGTTCTTC,CASSYSGEVNEQFF
TRBV5-1,-,TRBJ2-7,-,TGCGCCAGCAGCTTGGAATTAGGGTTGGACAGTCGATACGAGCAGTACTTC,CASSLELGLDSRYEQYF
TRBV5-4,-,TRBJ2-2,-,TGTGCCAGCAGCCGGGAGAACACCGGGGAGCTGTTTTTT,CASSRENTGELFF
TRBV27,-,TRBJ2-2,TRBD1,TGTGCCAGCAGAGGGACAGGGAGCACCGGGGAGCTGTTTTTT,CASRGTGSTGELFF
TRBV5-4,-,TRBJ1-3,-,TGTGCCAGCAGCTTGGCCGGGGCTGGAAACACCATATATTTT,CASSLAGAGNTIYF
TRBV5-4,-,TRBJ2-5,-,TGTGCCAGCAGCTCGACCCCGGGAGTGGGAGAGACCCAGTACTTC,CASSSTPGVGETQYF
TRBV5-1,once,TRBJ1-1,-,TGCGCCAGCAGCTTGAGTCCGACTGGAAACACTGAAGCTTTCTTT,CASSLSPTGNTEAFF
TRBV6-1,once,TRBJ1-2,TRBD1,TGTGCCACCCGAACAGGGGCAGGGGACTATGGCTACACCTTC,CATRTGAGDYGYTF
TRBV4-3,-,TRBJ1-3,TRBD1,TGCGCCAGCAGCCAATCCCATTCGACAGGGGGCAATGGAAACACCATATATTTT,CASSQSHSTGGNGNTIYF
TRBV10-3,-,TRBJ1-1,-,TGTGCCATCAGCGGGGAGTTGAACACTGAAGCTTTCTTT,CAISGELNTEAFF
TRBV9,-,TRBJ2-1,TRBD2,TGTGCCAGCAGCGTAGAGCCTAGCGGGGACAATGAGCAGTTCTTC,CASSVEPSGDNEQFF
TRBV9,-,TRBJ1-1,-,TGTGCCAGCAGCGTAGTGGAGATGGTTTCTGAAGCTTTCTTT,CASSVVEMVSEAFF
TRBV6-5,-,TRBJ2-7,TRBD2,TGTGCCAGCAGATGGACTAGCGGAACCTACGAGCAGTACTTC,CASRWTSGTYEQYF
TRBV5-1,-,TRBJ1-4,-,TGCGCCAGCAGCTTGGAAAGCGGAAGTCCGACAACTAATGAAAAACTGTTTTTT,CASSLESGSPTTNEKLFF
TRBV9,-,TRBJ2-7,TRBD1,TGTGCCAGCAGCGTCGGACAGGACTCCTACGAGCAGTACTTC,CASSVGQDSYEQYF